A single sample gave rise to the 16 T cell receptor beta chains below, sequenced in a study of CD8+CD57+ T cells in acquired aplastic anemia. Using genomic DNA as the template, TCR beta VDJ and CDR3 profiling was carried out. TCRdb reprocessed the reads with MiXCR, giving one entry per CDR3 protein. Altogether fewer than 250,000 distinct CDR3 sequences are present, approximately 52% being singletons, with the ten largest covering 15% to 20%. Input material: sorted CD4+, CD8+, or CD8+CD57+ T cells (not recorded which) from PBMCs. The source is a human donor in good health, serving as a control.

With respect to this clonotype: This may stem from a read error, because a much larger clone lies one nucleotide away. The chain couples TRBV24-1 to TRBJ2-7; 10 positions match TRBD1. The ends lost 3 bases at V and 2 bases at J; junction bases unmatched: 6. CDR3 length: 16 amino acids. Germline-derived CDR1 and CDR2 are KGHDR and SFDVKD. The CDR3 protein is CATSDPGTGVPYEQYF. The CDR3 bases are TGTGCCACCAGTGATCCGGGGACAGGGGTCCCCTACGAGCAGTACTTC.

The chain carries TRBV12-3 or TRBV12-4 and TRBJ2-1; TRBD2 aligns across 11 bases. The CDR3 length is 14 residues. After removal of 5 bases from V and 9 bases from J, the junction contained 6 bases not matched to a gene. The CDR3 sequence is CASSRSGGAVEQFF. The CDR3 DNA reads TGTGCCAGCAGTCGTAGCGGGGGGGCCGTTGAGCAGTTCTTC.

The gene calls are TRBV6-5 and TRBJ1-6, with a possible D match to TRBD1 (6 bases). V lost 6 bases, J lost 5 bases, and 11 bases lay in between. In germline, CDR1 is MNHEY, CDR2 SVGAGI. There are 14 residues in the CDR3. CDR3 sequence reads: CASRLQGDNSPLHF. CDR3 in DNA: TGTGCCAGCAGATTACAGGGAGATAATTCACCCCTCCACTTT.

The chain is built from TRBV20-1 and TRBJ2-5; D not certain. Germline-derived CDR1 and CDR2 are DFQATT and SNEGSKA (reference sequence). CDR3 size: 14 residues. V gave up 6 bases and J gave up 2 bases, with 16 bases separating them. The CDR3 nucleotides read TGCAGTGCCGCGACTCTGTGGGGACAAGAGACCCAGTACTTC. Translation: CSAATLWGQETQYF.

The chain joins TRBV19 to TRBJ1-2; D remains unclear. In germline, CDR1 is LNHDA, CDR2 SQIVND (reference sequence). The CDR3 totals 12 residues. Trimming took 7 bases from V and 5 from J, leaving 11 bases between them. The CDR3 bases are TGTGCCAGTAATGACGACCGATATGGCTACACCTTC. It codes for CASNDDRYGYTF.

The rearrangement joins TRBV7-9 to TRBJ2-7; no reliable D call. With 5 bases removed from V and 6 bases from J, the gap between germline ends came to 11 bases. Germline CDR1 and CDR2: SEHNR and FQNEAQ (reference sequence). This CDR3 contains 12 residues. CDR3 sequence: CASSPALGEQYF. Here the CDR3 DNA reads TGTGCCAGCAGCCCTGCCTTGGGCGAGCAGTACTTC.

This clonotype was observed many times. This chain connects TRBV5-5 to TRBJ1-6, with D possibly being TRBD1 (6 bases). V lost 4 bases, J lost 3 bases, and 14 bases lay in between. The germline gives CDR1 SGHKS, CDR2 YYEKEE (reference sequence). The CDR3 runs to 16 residues. The CDR3 is CASSGNRVLYNSPLHF. Written as DNA, the CDR3 is TGTGCCAGCAGCGGAAACAGGGTACTCTATAATTCACCCCTCCACTTT. Full variable domain (remainder filled in from reference TRBV5-5 and TRBJ1-6): DAGVTQSPTHLIKTRGQQVTLRCSPISGHKSVSWYQQVLGQGPQFIFQYYEKEERGRGNFPDRFSARQFPNYSSELNVNALLLGDSALYLCASSGNRVLYNSPLHFGNGTRLTVT.

The CDR3 loop is CASSGTPNTEAFF. The CDR3 DNA reads TGTGCCAGCAGCGGGACCCCGAACACTGAAGCTTTCTTT. The chain is built from TRBV7-9 and TRBJ1-1; weak D call: TRBD1 (5 bases). V dropped 5 bases and J dropped 1 base, with 8 bases sitting between them. CDR1 and CDR2 (germline): SEHNR, FQNEAQ (reference sequence). This CDR3 is built from 13 residues.

The chain combines TRBV4-2 with TRBJ2-7; TRBD1 matches at 9 bases. The germline V gene encodes CDR1 LGHNA and CDR2 YNFKEQ. The trim removed 4 bases at V and 0 bases at J, leaving 4 bases unmatched. This CDR3 contains 15 residues. CDR3 region: CASSRGQGSSYEQYF. The CDR3 DNA follows: TGTGCCAGCAGCCGGGGACAGGGTAGCTCCTACGAGCAGTACTTC.

This clonotype was seen a few times. The rearrangement links TRBV5-1 to TRBJ1-1, with a possible D match to TRBD1 (6 bases). The CDR3 runs 16 residues. Trimming pared 0 bases from V and 3 bases from J, leaving 15 bases between. CDR1 and CDR2 (germline): SGHRS, YFSETQ. CDR3 nucleotides: TGCGCCAGCAGCTTGGGGCCAGGGGCCGATGACACTGAAGCTTTCTTT. It encodes CASSLGPGADDTEAFF.

This clonotype was counted a few times. The rearrangement uses TRBV19 and TRBJ2-7, with no clear D. Germline CDR1 is LNHDA and CDR2 is SQIVND (reference sequence). V was clipped by 4 bases and J by 4 bases, with 8 bases between them. This CDR3 contains 12 residues. The CDR3 is CASSTPGYEQYF. CDR3 DNA sequence: TGTGCCAGTAGTACGCCAGGTTACGAGCAGTACTTC. Combining the CDR3 with reference TRBV19 and TRBJ2-7 gives the whole variable domain DGGITQSPKYLFRKEGQNVTLSCEQNLNHDAMYWYRQDPGQGLRLIYYSQIVNDFQKGDIAEGYSVSREKKESFPLTVTSAQKNPTAFYLCASSTPGYEQYFGPGTRLTVT.

Concerning this clonotype: The junction differs from germline at one of its ends, possibly a read error. V is TRBV5-1 and J is TRBJ2-6; perhaps D is TRBD1 or TRBD2 (5 bases each). This CDR3 is built from 14 residues. Germline V lookup: CDR1 SGHRS, CDR2 YFSETQ. CDR3 DNA: TGTGCCAGCAGCTTGTGGGGGGGGGCCAACGTCCTGACTTTC. This sequence encodes CASSLWGGANVLTF.

The chain uses TRBV4-3 and TRBJ2-7, with 7 nucleotides matching TRBD1. This CDR3 spans 15 amino acids. CDR1 and CDR2 (germline): LGHNA, YSLEER. V lost 5 bases, J lost 6 bases, and 13 bases stayed unmatched. As DNA, the CDR3 is TGCGCCAGCAGCTATAAAAGGGACAGAGGCTGCGAGCAGTACTTC. Residues: CASSYKRDRGCEQYF.

This clonotype has a count of ten or more. This chain uses TRBV7-7 with TRBJ1-1; D is unclear. This CDR3 has 13 residues. CDR1 and CDR2 (germline): SSHAT, FNYEAQ (reference sequence). As DNA, the CDR3 is TGTGCTAGCGCCCGGAGTTTGAACACTGAAGCTTTCTTT. Its protein is CASARSLNTEAFF.

This clonotype was counted many times. The V call is TRBV12-3 or TRBV12-4, the J call TRBJ1-5; 10 positions agree with TRBD1. The CDR3 sequence is 15 residues long. V trimming: 6 bases; J trimming: 5 bases; junction bases outside the gene matches: 7. Here the CDR3 reads CASSPDRGLDQPQHF. Written as DNA, the CDR3 is TGTGCCAGCAGCCCTGACAGGGGGCTAGATCAGCCCCAGCATTTT.

Note on this clonotype: This may be a read error: a much more frequent sequence differs by one nucleotide. This chain connects TRBV4-3 to TRBJ1-2, with D maybe TRBD1 (5 bases). Germline CDR1 reads LGHNA; CDR2 reads YSLEER. This CDR3 has 16 residues. CDR3 amino acids: CASSPFPGRDNYGYAF. For the CDR3, the DNA is TGCGCCAGCAGCCCATTTCCAGGGAGAGATAACTATGGCTACGCCTTC.